These T cell receptor beta chains were read from a single sample in a study of technical replicates of blood from a handful of donors. TCRdb's copy holds only in-frame clones and misses some; the assay was immunoSEQ multiplex PCR. The sample includes 12,000 or so clones, roughly 80% of them seen just once. The sequenced sample consisted of PBMCs. The source of these receptors is a human donor in good health. CDR3s include the opening cysteine and the closing phenylalanine or tryptophan. The D gene is left open where the match is weak. Clone size, where shown, is once, few, many, or a class for clones that have expanded.

j_call clone_size d_call v_call cdr3_aa cdr3_nt
TRBJ2-1 . . TRBV10-1 CASSESGGDPYNEQFF TGCGCCAGCAGTGAGTCCGGGGGAGACCCCTACAATGAGCAGTTCTTC
TRBJ1-3 . . TRBV4-2 CASSQVGAGNTIYF TGTGCCAGCAGCCAAGTGGGAGCTGGAAACACCATATATTTT
TRBJ2-2 once . TRBV6-5 CASTPDRNTGELFF TGTGCCAGCACCCCGGACAGGAACACCGGGGAGCTGTTTTTT
TRBJ1-1 . . TRBV6-1 CASSAAVNTEAFF TGTGCCAGCAGTGCCGCGGTGAACACTGAAGCTTTCTTT
TRBJ2-5 . . TRBV7-9 CASSLLASSGETQYF TGTGCCAGCAGCTTACTGGCCTCAAGCGGGGAGACCCAGTACTTC
TRBJ1-3 few . TRBV11-2 CASSLQGSGNTIYF TGTGCCAGCAGCTTACAGGGGTCTGGAAACACCATATATTTT
TRBJ1-3 . . TRBV28 CASSNSGWASGNTIYF TGTGCCAGCAGTAACAGCGGTTGGGCCTCTGGAAACACCATATATTTT
TRBJ1-2 . . TRBV29-1 CSVGAGEGYGYTF TGCAGCGTTGGCGCAGGGGAGGGTTATGGCTACACCTTC
TRBJ1-4 . . TRBV2 CASSPGLDEKLFF TGTGCCAGTAGTCCGGGGTTGGATGAAAAACTGTTTTTT
TRBJ1-1 . . TRBV19 CASSSYGRLNTEAFF TGTGCCAGTAGTTCCTACGGGAGACTGAACACTGAAGCTTTCTTT
TRBJ2-3 . TRBD2 TRBV5-6 CASSGTSEGVDTQYF TGTGCCAGCAGCGGCACTAGCGAAGGGGTAGATACGCAGTATTTT
TRBJ2-7 once . TRBV4-1 CASSPTGDSYEQYF TGCGCCAGCAGCCCCACGGGAGACTCCTACGAGCAGTACTTC
TRBJ1-1 few . TRBV5-1 CASSPLRQGNTEAFF TGCGCCAGCAGCCCTCTGCGGCAGGGGAACACTGAAGCTTTCTTT
TRBJ1-1 . . TRBV10-3 CAISESRDTEAFF TGTGCCATCAGTGAGTCGAGGGACACTGAAGCTTTCTTT
TRBJ2-3 . . TRBV11-2 CASSLVGHSTDTQYF TGTGCCAGCAGCTTAGTGGGACATAGCACAGATACGCAGTATTTT
TRBJ2-1 . TRBD2 TRBV5-4 CASSLGGRAFEQFF TGTGCCAGCAGCTTGGGAGGGAGGGCATTCGAGCAGTTCTTC
TRBJ2-6 . TRBD1 TRBV5-6 CASSLGGTGPSGANVLTF TGTGCCAGCAGCTTGGGTGGGACAGGGCCCTCTGGGGCCAACGTCCTGACTTTC
TRBJ2-1 few TRBD2 TRBV12-5 CASGSRTSGARGKGFF TGTGCTAGTGGTTCTAGGACTAGCGGCGCCCGGGGGAAGGGGTTCTTC
TRBJ1-1 . . TRBV5-1 CASSRRGQAEAFF TGCGCCAGCAGCCGCAGGGGCCAAGCTGAAGCTTTCTTT
TRBJ2-1 . TRBD1 TRBV18 CASSLGTGEAEQFF TGTGCCAGCTCACTAGGGACAGGGGAGGCTGAGCAGTTCTTC
TRBJ2-3 few . TRBV5-1 CASSVGTDTSTDTQYF TGCGCCAGCAGCGTGGGGACTGATACTAGCACAGATACGCAGTATTTT
TRBJ2-7 . TRBD2 TRBV11-2 CASSPTSASYEQYF TGTGCCAGCAGCCCGACTAGCGCCTCTTACGAGCAGTACTTC
TRBJ2-7 . . TRBV6-1 CASSLDIAYEQYF TGTGCCAGCAGCCTCGACATCGCCTACGAGCAGTACTTC
TRBJ2-7 . . TRBV5-1 CASSPPLTGRDPLYEQYF TGCGCCAGCAGTCCCCCTTTAACTGGGCGGGATCCTCTCTACGAGCAGTACTTC
TRBJ1-5 few . TRBV2 CASSVGQSGNQPQHF TGTGCCAGCAGCGTAGGACAGTCCGGCAATCAGCCCCAGCATTTT
TRBJ2-3 . . TRBV28 CASSPSGGTDTQYF TGTGCCAGCAGCCCCTCCGGAGGCACAGATACGCAGTATTTT
TRBJ2-2 once TRBD2 TRBV6-1 CASLGLATSGELFF TGTGCCAGTTTGGGACTAGCTACCTCCGGGGAGCTGTTTTTT
TRBJ1-1 . . TRBV29-1 CSVEGGMNTEAFF TGCAGCGTTGAGGGGGGGATGAACACTGAAGCTTTCTTT
TRBJ2-5 . TRBD1 TRBV6-6 CASGSGTGETQYF TGTGCCAGCGGATCCGGGACAGGGGAGACCCAGTACTTC
TRBJ2-7 once . TRBV6-5 CASSYSDKTYEQYF TGTGCCAGCAGTTACTCGGACAAGACCTACGAGCAGTACTTC
TRBJ2-1 . TRBD2 TRBV7-7 CASSLGAGGEYEQFF TGTGCCAGCAGCTTGGGAGCGGGAGGTGAATATGAGCAGTTCTTC
TRBJ1-1 . . TRBV29-1 CSVERRQATEAFF TGCAGCGTTGAAAGAAGACAGGCGACTGAAGCTTTCTTT
TRBJ2-1 few TRBD2 TRBV7-9 CASSPGLADNEQFF TGTGCCAGCAGCCCGGGTCTAGCGGACAATGAGCAGTTCTTC
TRBJ1-2 few . TRBV18 CASSPDSYGYTF TGTGCCAGCTCACCGGACAGTTATGGCTACACCTTC
TRBJ1-1 . TRBD1 TRBV6-1 CASRGQENTEAFF TGTGCCAGCAGGGGACAGGAGAACACTGAAGCTTTCTTT
TRBJ2-7 . TRBD2 TRBV7-9 CASSFGLAGTYEQYF TGTGCCAGCAGCTTCGGACTAGCGGGCACCTACGAGCAGTACTTC
TRBJ2-2 . . TRBV18 CASSPGTAGSKTGELFF TGTGCCAGCTCACCCGGAACGGCAGGTTCAAAAACCGGGGAGCTGTTTTTT
TRBJ2-5 . TRBD1 TRBV6-6 CASSLYRRGQETQYF TGTGCCAGCAGCCTATATCGCAGGGGGCAAGAGACCCAGTACTTC
TRBJ2-1 . . TRBV28 CASSSTGRHNEQFF TGTGCCAGCAGTTCCACAGGCCGCCACAATGAGCAGTTCTTC
TRBJ1-2 . TRBD1 TRBV7-9 CASSLGQGRNYGYTF TGTGCCAGCAGCTTGGGACAGGGGCGGAACTATGGCTACACCTTC
TRBJ1-2 few . TRBV30 CAWSPKLGYNYGYTF TGTGCCTGGAGTCCTAAACTAGGGTATAACTATGGCTACACCTTC
TRBJ2-5 . TRBD2 TRBV13 CASSSNGRLAGGYQETQYF TGTGCCAGCAGCTCCAACGGCCGACTAGCGGGAGGGTACCAAGAGACCCAGTACTTC
TRBJ2-3 once . TRBV5-1 CASSLESSAEFGADTQYF TGCGCCAGCAGCTTGGAATCCTCCGCGGAGTTTGGCGCAGATACGCAGTATTTT
TRBJ1-2 . . TRBV5-1 CASSLDRDYGYTF TGCGCCAGCAGCTTGGACAGGGACTATGGCTACACCTTC
TRBJ2-2 . TRBD2 TRBV7-3 CASSPGLAGNTGELFF TGTGCCAGCAGCCCTGGACTAGCGGGTAACACCGGGGAGCTGTTTTTT
TRBJ2-7 . . TRBV27 CASSFRGLAPIYEQYF TGTGCCAGCAGTTTTCGTGGGTTAGCACCGATCTACGAGCAGTACTTC
TRBJ2-7 once . TRBV11-2 CASSFLQGGAFLYEQYF TGTGCCAGCAGCTTCCTACAGGGGGGGGCGTTCCTTTACGAGCAGTACTTC
TRBJ2-3 . TRBD2 TRBV9 CASSVETSGRADTQYF TGTGCCAGCAGCGTAGAGACTAGCGGGAGGGCAGATACGCAGTATTTT
TRBJ2-7 . TRBD2 TRBV19 CASSTRLGAGGSYEQYF TGTGCCAGTAGCACCCGCCTTGGGGCGGGAGGTTCTTACGAGCAGTACTTC
TRBJ2-1 . . TRBV25-1 CASTLKVGGHEQFF TGTGCCAGCACCCTCAAGGTGGGGGGACATGAGCAGTTCTTC
TRBJ2-7 . TRBD1 TRBV27 CASSLSAQGAYEQYF TGTGCCAGCAGTTTATCCGCCCAGGGGGCGTACGAGCAGTACTTC
TRBJ2-2 . . TRBV28 CASMPTSGAGEGELFF TGTGCCAGCATGCCCACCTCGGGGGCGGGAGAGGGGGAGCTGTTTTTT
TRBJ2-1 . TRBD2 TRBV9 CASSLLADYNEQFF TGTGCCAGCAGCTTACTAGCGGACTACAATGAGCAGTTCTTC
TRBJ1-4 . TRBD1 TRBV5-1 CASSSFVGQGTEKLFF TGCGCCAGCAGCTCTTTTGTGGGACAGGGAACAGAAAAACTGTTTTTT
TRBJ1-2 . . TRBV4-1 CASSQVSGRESYGYTF TGCGCCAGCAGCCAAGTTTCAGGGAGGGAAAGCTATGGCTACACCTTC
TRBJ1-1 . TRBD1 TRBV6-5 CASSKDRAAEAFF TGTGCCAGCAGTAAAGACAGGGCAGCTGAAGCTTTCTTT
TRBJ2-2 . TRBD1 TRBV5-1 CASSFPTGANTGELFF TGCGCCAGCAGCTTCCCGACAGGGGCGAACACCGGGGAGCTGTTTTTT
TRBJ2-5 . . TRBV15 CATSRGRLQETQYF TGTGCCACCAGCAGAGGGCGGTTACAAGAGACCCAGTACTTC
TRBJ1-5 . . TRBV7-6 CASSLGQTASNQPQHF TGTGCCAGCAGCTTAGGACAGACAGCTAGCAATCAGCCCCAGCATTTT
TRBJ1-1 few . TRBV2 CASYRQHTEAFF TGTGCCAGCTACCGACAGCACACTGAAGCTTTCTTT